The T cell receptor beta chain under discussion was sequenced for a study of control samples from healthy donors and cancer patients. Assay used: immunoSEQ multiplex PCR; TCRdb lists only in-frame clones, some missing. The sample includes 99,000 or so clones, 80% to 90% seen only once; the top ten take about 13%. In regard to this clone: In the same sample, other DNA sequences code for this CDR3.

This TCR derives from a woman aged 45-65 years in good health. The material sequenced was blood.

CDR3 sequence reads: CASSAGTSTDTQYF. The DNA for the CDR3 is TGTGCCAGCAGTGCTGGGACGAGCACAGATACGCAGTATTTT. The chain recombines TRBV2 with TRBJ2-3; TRBD1 or TRBD2 may be the D gene (5 bases each). There are 14 residues in the CDR3. Germline CDR1 reads SNHLY; CDR2 reads FYNNEI. Trimming left V 4 bases short and J 0 bases short, with 8 bases between.